This entry lists 30 T cell receptor beta chains sequenced from one sample in a study of response to subunit inactivated influenza vaccine. One entry per CDR3 protein, called by TCRdb with MiXCR from the RT-PCR reads. The table includes more than 450,000 distinct CDR3 sequences, approximately 10% detected once. The sample also formed part of further work on T cells expressing NK-cell markers. As that report states: Scientists made TCR beta cDNA using 5'RACE template switching with UMIs.

The sequencing used PBMCs from blood, collected on the day of vaccination. These receptors all come from a man between 45 and 60 years old who received an inactivated influenza vaccine.

This clonotype was detected only a few times. V usage is TRBV6-1 and J usage is TRBJ2-2; 8 bases align to TRBD2. CDR3 size: 14 residues. Germline CDR1 reads MNHNS; CDR2 reads SASEGT. J was trimmed by 5 bases and V by 7 bases; bases with no gene match: 6. The CDR3 DNA is TGTGCCAGCAACCCGGGACTAGGGACCGGGGAGCTGTTTTTT. It codes for CASNPGLGTGELFF.

The chain links TRBV25-1 to TRBJ2-5; possible D gene TRBD1, 6 bases. The V and J ends lost 1 base and 5 bases respectively, with 17 bases between them. Looked up from germline, CDR1 is MGHDK and CDR2 is SYGVNS. CDR3 length: 16 residues. CDR3 region: CASSEFQGKLEETQYF. The CDR3 DNA sequence: TGTGCCAGCAGTGAATTCCAGGGGAAGTTAGAGGAGACCCAGTACTTC. Based on the CDR3 plus reference TRBV25-1 and TRBJ2-5, the full variable domain is EADIYQTPRYLVIGTGKKITLECSQTMGHDKMYWYQQDPGMELHLIHYSYGVNSTEKGDLSSESTVSRIRTEHFPLTLESARPSHTSQYLCASSEFQGKLEETQYFGPGTRLLVL.

CDR3 sequence: CASSLGQGIEAFF. CDR3 sequence (DNA): TGTGCCAGCAGCTTAGGACAGGGTATTGAAGCTTTCTTT. This chain joins TRBV7-9 and TRBJ1-1; 7 nucleotides line up with TRBD1. This CDR3 contains 13 residues. Unmatched junction bases numbered 3, after V lost 1 base and J lost 7 bases. Germline CDR1 SEHNR, CDR2 FQNEAQ (reference sequence).

In this sample, this clonotype turned up a few times. The chain is built from TRBV7-9 and TRBJ2-7; weak D call: TRBD1 (5 bases). Per germline, CDR1 SEHNR and CDR2 FQNEAQ (reference sequence). Trimming stripped 3 bases from V and 7 bases from J, with 13 bases between. This CDR3 has 13 residues. This CDR3 reads CASSLVLQGEQYF. In DNA, the CDR3 is TGTGCCAGCAGCTTGGTACTTCAGGGTGAGCAGTACTTC. The variable domain in full, with the rest retrieved from reference TRBV7-9 and TRBJ2-7, is DTGVSQNPRHKITKRGQNVTFRCDPISEHNRLYWYRQTLGQGPEFLTYFQNEAQLEKSRLLSDRFSAERPKGSFSTLEIQRTEQGDSAMYLCASSLVLQGEQYFGPGTRLTVT.

This clonotype has more than one count but fewer than ten. The V and J genes are TRBV28 and TRBJ2-7; D is ambiguous. The CDR3 totals 14 residues. Per germline, CDR1 MDHEN and CDR2 SYDVKM. Trimming took off 8 bases at V and 1 base at J, with 15 bases between the two ends. As DNA, the CDR3 is TGTGCCAGCGCCAGTCAATTAGAATCCTACGAGCAGTACTTC. Protein sequence: CASASQLESYEQYF. The variable domain in full, completed from reference TRBV28 and TRBJ2-7, reads DVKVTQSSRYLVKRTGEKVFLECVQDMDHENMFWYRQDPGLGLRLIYFSYDVKMKEKGDIPEGYSVSREKKERFSLILESASTNQTSMYLCASASQLESYEQYFGPGTRLTVT.

This chain uses TRBV20-1 with TRBJ1-1; no firm D call. The ends were cut back, 1 base at V and 11 bases at J, with 2 bases in the middle. In germline, CDR1 is DFQATT, CDR2 SNEGSKA (reference sequence). There are 8 residues in the CDR3. This CDR3 reads CSARGAFF. CDR3 nucleotides: TGCAGTGCTAGAGGGGCTTTCTTT.

Only a few counts were recorded for this clonotype. The chain is built from TRBV7-9 and TRBJ2-2, with D maybe TRBD1 (5 bases). Germline V gene lookup returns CDR1 SEHNR and CDR2 FQNEAQ (reference sequence). The CDR3 loop spans 16 amino acids. With 10 bases removed from V and 4 bases from J, the gap between germline ends came to 22 bases. CDR3 residues: CATTGRAKSGTGELFF. The CDR3 nucleotides read TGTGCCACAACGGGCAGGGCTAAGTCGGGCACCGGGGAGCTGTTTTTT.

In its sample, this clonotype was seen a few times. The chain combines TRBV14 with TRBJ2-1, with 11 bases that match TRBD2. With 4 bases clipped from V and 5 bases from J, the junction kept 4 bases outside the gene matches. Germline CDR1 reads SGHDN; CDR2 reads FVKESK. The CDR3 runs 15 residues. This chain's CDR3 is CASSLLAGVNNEQFF. The CDR3 DNA reads TGTGCCAGCAGCCTACTAGCGGGAGTTAACAATGAGCAGTTCTTC.

This clonotype has just a few counts. The V call is TRBV11-2, the J call TRBJ2-1, with 14 bases fitting TRBD2. The CDR3 length is 18 residues. Germline V gene lookup returns CDR1 SGHAT and CDR2 FQNNGV. Trimming removed 1 base from V and 4 bases from J; junction bases left unmatched: 6. The CDR3 region has the DNA TGTGCCAGCAGCTTAGTGGGACTAGCGGGAGTGAGGTACAATGAGCAGTTCTTC. Its protein product is CASSLVGLAGVRYNEQFF.

This chain joins TRBV7-9 and TRBJ1-5, with a tentative D call TRBD1 (6 bases). With 10 bases removed from V and 3 bases from J, the gap between germline ends came to 10 bases. The CDR3 length is 12 residues. The germline CDR1 and CDR2 sequences are SEHNR and FQNEAQ (reference sequence). The DNA of the CDR3 is TGTGCCATACAGGGTCCCAATCAGCCCCAGCATTTT. Translated, it gives CAIQGPNQPQHF.

This clonotype was detected only a few times. This sequence joins TRBV18 and TRBJ2-7; unclear D gene. Deletions cut 2 bases from V and 1 base from J, with 9 bases between. CDR3 length: 14 amino acids. CDR1 is KGHSH, CDR2 LQKENI, per germline. CDR3: CASSPKMESYEQYF. The CDR3 DNA reads TGTGCCAGCTCACCAAAGATGGAGTCCTACGAGCAGTACTTC.

This clonotype has only a few counts. V usage is TRBV28 and J usage is TRBJ1-4; TRBD1 matches 7 bases. The CDR3 consists of 17 residues. The V and J ends lost 5 bases and 8 bases, in that order; junction bases with no gene match: 17. CDR1 MDHEN and CDR2 SYDVKM come from the germline V gene. The CDR3 is CASSRQHPGGVWEKLFF. CDR3 coding DNA: TGTGCCAGCAGTCGGCAACACCCAGGGGGTGTTTGGGAAAAACTGTTTTTT.

This clonotype has ten or more counts. The rearrangement links TRBV5-1 to TRBJ2-1; 8 positions match TRBD2. Germline V lookup: CDR1 SGHRS, CDR2 YFSETQ. The junction had 5 bases not matched to a gene; V was cut back by 6 bases and J by 3 bases. This CDR3 region has 14 residues. The CDR3 bases are TGCGCCAGCAATGAGCGGGAGCGCTACAATGAGCAGTTCTTC. Its protein is CASNERERYNEQFF.

This clonotype has a count of ten or more. The CDR3 loop is CASSYSVAGNGYTF. CDR3 nucleotide sequence: TGTGCCAGCAGTTACTCAGTGGCGGGAAATGGCTACACCTTC. The rearrangement links TRBV6-5 to TRBJ1-2; D gene unclear. CDR1 and CDR2 (germline): MNHEY, SVGAGI. V was clipped by 0 bases and J by 6 bases, with 11 bases between them. The CDR3 extends over 14 amino acids.

CDR3 nucleotides: TGTGCCAGCAGCCAAATCCTCGAGGTGACAGGGGTTTACATCAATCAGCCCCAGCATTTT. This codes for CASSQILEVTGVYINQPQHF. This chain connects TRBV4-2 to TRBJ1-5; 8 nucleotides align to TRBD1. CDR1 and CDR2 from the germline V gene are LGHNA and YNFKEQ. The CDR3 is 20 residues long. The junction had 18 bases not matched to a gene; V was cut back by 2 bases and J by 3 bases.

The chain carries TRBV4-3 and TRBJ2-7; D unclear. V was clipped by 0 bases and J by 0 bases, with 18 bases between them. In germline, CDR1 is LGHNA, CDR2 YSLEER. The CDR3 has 18 residues. CDR3 in amino acids: CASSQELIWTYSSYEQYF. The CDR3 DNA follows: TGCGCCAGCAGCCAAGAACTTATTTGGACGTACAGCTCCTACGAGCAGTACTTC.

This clonotype turned up a few times. This chain uses TRBV11-2 with TRBJ2-3, with 11 bases identical to TRBD2. Germline assignment: CDR1 SGHAT and CDR2 FQNNGV. The CDR3 runs 18 residues. V was pared by 5 bases and J by 0 bases, with 10 bases of the junction left unmatched. CDR3: CASSMGTSGPASTDTQYF. The DNA for the CDR3 is TGTGCCAGCAGCATGGGGACTAGCGGTCCCGCTAGCACAGATACGCAGTATTTT.

This clonotype was seen a handful of times. The chain links TRBV4-3 to TRBJ2-6, with D possibly called TRBD1 or TRBD2 (5 bases each). Germline-derived CDR1 and CDR2 are LGHNA and YSLEER. This CDR3 is built from 18 residues. Trimming stripped 4 bases from V and 1 base from J, with 17 bases between. The CDR3 DNA sequence: TGCGCCAGCAGCCGGGACGGACACGGTGATTCTGGGGCCAACGTCCTGACTTTC. It is translated as CASSRDGHGDSGANVLTF.

In this sample, this clonotype turned up a few times. The rearrangement uses TRBV30 and TRBJ2-7; 8 bases agree with TRBD1. V was pared by 3 bases and J by 5 bases, with 6 bases of the junction left unmatched. Looked up from germline, CDR1 is GTSNPN and CDR2 is SVGIG (reference sequence). The CDR3 length is 13 residues. CDR3 sequence reads: CAWRWQGANEQYF. The CDR3 DNA reads as TGTGCCTGGAGGTGGCAGGGGGCGAACGAGCAGTACTTC.

The genes are TRBV3-1 and TRBJ1-4; TRBD1 is a possible D gene (5 bases). CDR1 LGHDT and CDR2 YNNKEL come from the germline V gene (reference sequence). CDR3 length: 14 amino acids. V was cut by 0 bases and J by 8 bases, with 10 bases left in between. CDR3: CASSQDPGEEKLFF. DNA of the CDR3: TGTGCCAGCAGCCAAGATCCGGGGGAAGAAAAACTGTTTTTT.

This clonotype has a count of ten or more. The CDR3, as DNA: TGCAGCGTTGATATTTACAATGAGCAGTTCTTC. Its protein product is CSVDIYNEQFF. The chain has TRBV29-1 and TRBJ2-1, with no clear D. CDR1 and CDR2 (germline): SQVTM, ANQGSEA. This CDR3 has 11 amino acids. Trimming pared 3 bases from V and 4 bases from J, leaving 4 bases between.

The chain is built from TRBV14 and TRBJ2-7, with D possibly TRBD1 on 8 matching bases. V was cut by 2 bases and J by 1 base, with 12 bases left in between. The CDR3 length is 15 residues. The germline gives CDR1 SGHDN, CDR2 FVKESK. CDR3 loop: CASSQNRGGSYEQYF. For the CDR3, the DNA is TGTGCCAGCAGCCAAAACAGGGGGGGGTCCTACGAGCAGTACTTC.

The rearrangement joins TRBV10-2 to TRBJ2-5; D not certain. Germline V gene data show CDR1 as WSHSY and CDR2 as SAAADI. Deletions cut 0 bases from V and 6 bases from J, with 11 bases between. The CDR3 sequence is 14 residues long. This CDR3 reads CASSESTRSKTQYF. The CDR3 nucleotides are TGCGCCAGCAGTGAGTCGACCAGGTCAAAGACCCAGTACTTC.

This clonotype was seen only a few times. The CDR3 nucleotides read TGTGCCAGCAGGGGGGACGGCAGTGCCTATGGCTACACCTTC. Amino acids: CASRGDGSAYGYTF. The chain combines TRBV7-2 with TRBJ1-2; TRBD1 is a possible D gene (5 bases). Germline V gene data show CDR1 as SGHTA and CDR2 as FQGNSA. The CDR3 length is 14 residues. Trimming took off 6 bases at V and 4 bases at J, with 15 bases between the two ends.

This clonotype was observed a handful of times. The rearrangement uses TRBV6-2 or TRBV6-3 and TRBJ2-5; 12 nucleotides align to TRBD2. There are 15 residues in the CDR3. CDR1 and CDR2 from the germline V gene are MNHEY and SVGEGT. J was trimmed by 4 bases and V by 2 bases; bases with no gene match: 2. CDR3 loop: CASSYTSGGIETQYF. CDR3 sequence (DNA): TGTGCCAGCAGTTACACTAGCGGGGGGATAGAGACCCAGTACTTC.

This clonotype was observed many times. The chain has TRBV15 and TRBJ2-7; D remains ambiguous. The germline CDR1 and CDR2 sequences are LNHNV and YYDKDF (reference sequence). V was clipped by 0 bases and J by 2 bases, with 8 bases between them. This CDR3 has 14 residues. The CDR3 spells CATSRENGAYEQYF. For the CDR3, the DNA is TGTGCCACCAGCAGAGAGAATGGCGCCTACGAGCAGTACTTC. Using reference TRBV15 and TRBJ2-7 for the parts outside the CDR3, the full variable domain is DAMVIQNPRYQVTQFGKPVTLSCSQTLNHNVMYWYQQKSSQAPKLLFHYYDKDFNNEADTPDNFQSRRPNTSFCFLDIRSPGLGDTAMYLCATSRENGAYEQYFGPGTRLTVT.

DNA for the CDR3: TGTGCCAGCAGGGGCGAGGGGCTAGCGGGTTACAATGAGCAGTTCTTC. Protein: CASRGEGLAGYNEQFF. The chain uses TRBV6-1 and TRBJ2-1, with 8 bases identical to TRBD2. J lost 4 bases, V lost 6 bases, and 11 bases had no gene match. CDR1 is MNHNS, CDR2 SASEGT, per germline. CDR3 size: 16 residues.

This clonotype has a handful of counts. The chain uses TRBV20-1 and TRBJ1-6; D might be TRBD1 (6 bases). The CDR3 sequence is 20 residues long. V was clipped by 5 bases and J by 10 bases, with 36 bases between them. Germline lookup yields CDR1 DFQATT and CDR2 SNEGSKA (reference sequence). This CDR3 is CSAVGRAQDAPQGGGSPLHF. CDR3 nucleotides: TGCAGTGCTGTGGGGAGGGCCCAGGATGCGCCACAGGGAGGAGGCTCACCCCTCCACTTT.

The sample holds a few counts of this clonotype. The genes are TRBV20-1 and TRBJ2-5, with TRBD2 matching over 7 bases. This CDR3 comprises 14 residues. Losses at the gene ends were 4 bases for V and 1 base for J; bases not matched to a gene: 6. Germline-derived CDR1 and CDR2 are DFQATT and SNEGSKA (reference sequence). CDR3 residues: CSANPPGGQETQYF. CDR3 nucleotides: TGCAGTGCTAACCCCCCGGGGGGCCAAGAGACCCAGTACTTC.

The V gene is TRBV14, the J gene TRBJ2-1; D is perhaps TRBD1 (6 bases). CDR1 and CDR2 from the germline V gene are SGHDN and FVKESK. Trimming stripped 4 bases from V and 7 bases from J, with 17 bases between. There are 15 residues in the CDR3. In DNA form, the CDR3 reads TGTGCCAGCAGCCGCCGGGACATCCTTTTTAATGAGCAGTTCTTC. It specifies CASSRRDILFNEQFF.